This passage covers 31 T cell receptor beta chains from one sample sequenced in a study of blood T cells in healthy people across ages. Next came a second PCR, run for about 7 to 12 cycles, which used a sample-barcoded 5' primer along with a J-beta primer mix. TCRdb re-derived calls from the 5' RACE reads in MiXCR, one entry per CDR3 protein. This sample has about 970,000 distinct CDR3 sequences, with roughly 51% found just once. The sample was blood. The receptors were gathered from a woman in her sixties or seventies in good health.

The genes are TRBV7-2 and TRBJ2-7; 7 positions match TRBD1. Germline values: CDR1 SGHTA, CDR2 FQGNSA. V was pared by 4 bases and J by 3 bases, with 3 bases of the junction left unmatched. This CDR3 is built from 13 residues. The CDR3 loop is CASSSTGVYEQYF. DNA for the CDR3: TGTGCCAGCAGCTCAACAGGGGTCTACGAGCAGTACTTC.

Of note for this clonotype: The junction departs from the called germline gene at one end, perhaps through a read error. The rearrangement uses TRBV20-1 and TRBJ2-7, with unresolved D. Germline CDR1 and CDR2: DFQATT and SNEGSKA (reference sequence). The CDR3 runs 13 residues. The CDR3 is CSASPRVTYKQYF. The CDR3 nucleotides read TGCAGTGCTAGTCCCCGCGTGACCTACAAGCAGTACTTC.

The chain has TRBV7-8 and TRBJ2-2; TRBD1 or TRBD2 may be the D gene (5 bases each). The V gene's germline CDR1 is SGHVS and CDR2 FQNEAQ. V was pared by 6 bases and J by 4 bases, with 18 bases between. This CDR3 spans 16 amino acids. The CDR3 DNA reads as TGTGCCAGCAGTTCTCTGGCCCCAGGGAGCACCGGGGAGCTGTTTTTT. Its protein product is CASSSLAPGSTGELFF.

There are a few counts of this clonotype. V gene TRBV7-9 combines with J gene TRBJ2-7; D unclear. V lost 5 bases and J lost 4, with 9 bases in between. Germline loops: CDR1 SEHNR, CDR2 FQNEAQ (reference sequence). The CDR3 spans 12 residues. Written as DNA, the CDR3 is TGTGCCAGCAGCCAACACGAGTACGAGCAGTACTTC. As protein: CASSQHEYEQYF.

The chain recombines TRBV12-5 with TRBJ2-7; 8 positions match TRBD1. Gene TRBJ2-5 matches the end of the DNA better, so the J call may be wrong. The CDR3 has 16 residues. Germline lookup yields CDR1 LGHNT and CDR2 FRNRAP. The CDR3: CASALGAGGSEGTQYF. CDR3 bases: TGTGCTAGTGCTCTGGGTGCAGGGGGCAGCGAAGGGACCCAGTACTTC.

The chain has TRBV12-3 or TRBV12-4 and TRBJ1-4; D gene unclear. V was clipped by 2 bases and J by 10 bases, with 20 bases between them. The CDR3 is made up of 16 amino acids. CDR3 amino acids: CASSLQRGPAEGKLFF. The CDR3 nucleotides are TGTGCCAGCAGTTTACAAAGAGGGCCAGCCGAGGGAAAACTGTTTTTT.

The rearrangement joins TRBV27 to TRBJ1-4, with D hard to call. Per germline, CDR1 MNHEY and CDR2 SMNVEV (reference sequence). The CDR3 contains 16 residues. Trimming cost V 0 bases and J 0 bases, with 8 bases left between them. In DNA, the CDR3 is TGTGCCAGCAGTTTATCTGGTCGTACAACTAATGAAAAACTGTTTTTT. Its protein product is CASSLSGRTTNEKLFF.

V gene TRBV29-1 combines with J gene TRBJ2-7, with TRBD1 identical over 9 bases. The CDR3 loop spans 13 amino acids. The V gene's germline CDR1 is SQVTM and CDR2 ANQGSEA. The V and J ends lost 6 bases and 1 base, in that order; junction bases with no gene match: 4. The CDR3 DNA reads TGCAGCGTACGGGACAGGGCATCCTACGAGCAGTACTTC. Translating it yields CSVRDRASYEQYF.

The genes are TRBV20-1 and TRBJ1-2, with 11 bases identical to TRBD1. The germline gives CDR1 DFQATT, CDR2 SNEGSKA (reference sequence). Trimming at V came to 1 base and at J to 4 bases, leaving 5 bases not matched to a gene. The CDR3 is 15 residues long. The CDR3 spells CSARGTGGGFYGYTF. The CDR3 region has the DNA TGCAGTGCTAGAGGGACAGGGGGCGGATTCTATGGCTACACCTTC.

Points on this clonotype: One end of the junction varies from germline; a read error may be responsible. V gene TRBV20-1 combines with J gene TRBJ2-3; 7 bases align to TRBD2. Germline V gene data show CDR1 as DFQATT and CDR2 as SNEGSKA (reference sequence). The CDR3 has 14 residues. This CDR3 is CSARSPAGVDTQYF. CDR3 nucleotide sequence: TGCAGTGCTAGATCCCCTGCGGGGGTTGATACACAGTATTTT.

A few counts support this clonotype. V usage is TRBV4-3 and J usage is TRBJ2-1; maybe TRBD2 (5 bases). With 0 bases removed from V and 1 base from J, the gap between germline ends came to 10 bases. Germline values: CDR1 LGHNA, CDR2 YSLEER. The CDR3 has 16 residues. The CDR3 coding sequence is TGCGCCAGCAGCCAAGATAGGTGGGAGTCCTACAATGAGCAGTTCTTC. It encodes CASSQDRWESYNEQFF.

The chain uses TRBV29-1 and TRBJ2-2, with D uncertain. This CDR3 is built from 14 residues. V shed 3 bases and J shed 0 bases, with 8 bases lying between them. Germline loops: CDR1 SQVTM, CDR2 ANQGSEA. The CDR3 nucleotides are TGCAGCGTTGAGCTAATCGCGAACACCGGGGAGCTGTTTTTT. This gives the protein CSVELIANTGELFF.

The chain uses TRBV4-1 and TRBJ1-6; possible D gene TRBD1, 5 bases. The V gene lost 4 bases and the J gene lost 5 bases, with 15 bases spanning the gap. CDR3 length: 16 amino acids. The V gene's germline CDR1 is MGHRA and CDR2 YSYEKL. The CDR3 bases are TGCGCCAGCAGCCCAAGGACATTTCTCGATAATTCACCCCTCCACTTT. Translated, it gives CASSPRTFLDNSPLHF.

This clonotype was seen a handful of times. The chain uses TRBV11-2 and TRBJ2-5; unclear D gene. The CDR3 has 13 residues. The V end was cut by 2 bases, the J end by 4 bases, with 8 bases between. Germline CDR1 SGHAT, CDR2 FQNNGV. The CDR3 bases are TGTGCCAGCAGCTTACTCAGAGTAGAGACCCAGTACTTC. Amino acids: CASSLLRVETQYF.

This clonotype was counted a few times. This chain uses TRBV29-1 with TRBJ2-7, with a possible D match to TRBD2 (6 bases). CDR3 length: 14 amino acids. Per germline, CDR1 SQVTM and CDR2 ANQGSEA. Trimming left V 4 bases short and J 0 bases short, with 13 bases between. This CDR3 is CSVGGGVSSYEQYF. In DNA form, the CDR3 reads TGCAGCGTTGGAGGCGGGGTAAGCTCCTACGAGCAGTACTTC.

The gene calls are TRBV6-1 and TRBJ1-1; tentatively, D is TRBD1 (5 bases). Germline lookup yields CDR1 MNHNS and CDR2 SASEGT. The germline V and J ends were trimmed by 1 base and 7 bases, with 10 bases remaining between them. This CDR3 is 13 amino acids long. The CDR3 DNA reads as TGTGCCAGCAGTGAAGTCCGGGGCGGTGAAGCTTTCTTT. Translation gives CASSEVRGGEAFF.

This clonotype was detected only a few times. The V call is TRBV6-5, the J call TRBJ2-5; 7 bases line up with TRBD2. Trimming at V came to 8 bases and at J to 7 bases, leaving 19 bases not matched to a gene. CDR3 length: 16 amino acids. Germline CDR1 MNHEY, CDR2 SVGAGI. The CDR3 bases are TGTGCCAGCCCTTACGCGGGGGTCCAATCGTTGTCGACCCAGTACTTC. It is translated as CASPYAGVQSLSTQYF.

The chain has TRBV6-1 and TRBJ1-5, with D possibly being TRBD1 (6 bases). V was trimmed by 7 bases and J by 6 bases, leaving 10 bases between them. This CDR3 has 12 residues. Germline-derived CDR1 and CDR2 are MNHNS and SASEGT. CDR3 loop: CASTRGIQPQHF. The DNA of the CDR3 is TGTGCCAGCACCAGGGGAATTCAGCCCCAGCATTTT.

This clonotype was counted a few times. The gene calls are TRBV6-1 and TRBJ2-3; a possible D gene is TRBD2 (6 bases). Per germline, CDR1 MNHNS and CDR2 SASEGT. CDR3 length: 14 residues. Between the trimmed V and J ends, which lost 10 bases and 2 bases, there was a span of 16 bases. This chain's CDR3 is CATTLGGITDTQYF. For the CDR3, the DNA is TGTGCCACGACCCTCGGGGGAATCACAGATACGCAGTATTTT.

This clonotype was seen only a few times. The chain uses TRBV7-3 and TRBJ2-6, with 10 bases identical to TRBD2. Germline V gives CDR1 SGHTA, CDR2 FQGTGA. This CDR3 has 16 amino acids. V dropped 5 bases and J dropped 2; count of bases not matched to a gene: 3. CDR3 bases: TGTGCCAGCAGCCTCGGACTAGCGGCTGGGGCCAACGTCCTGACTTTC. It codes for CASSLGLAAGANVLTF.

There are a few counts of this clonotype. The rearrangement joins TRBV20-1 to TRBJ2-7; D may be TRBD1 (6 bases). The V gene lost 2 bases and the J gene lost 3 bases, with 14 bases spanning the gap. Germline assignment: CDR1 DFQATT and CDR2 SNEGSKA (reference sequence). The CDR3 has 14 residues. CDR3 region: CSARPTKGDYEQYF. The CDR3 DNA sequence: TGCAGTGCTAGACCGACTAAGGGGGACTACGAGCAGTACTTC.

The rearrangement links TRBV20-1 to TRBJ1-4; TRBD1 matches at 8 bases. Germline V gene data show CDR1 as DFQATT and CDR2 as SNEGSKA (reference sequence). Germline trimming cut 3 bases from V and 3 bases from J; bases unmatched to any gene: 9. The CDR3 covers 16 residues. The CDR3 nucleotides are TGCAGTGCTAGGAGGACAGGGAAGCCTTCTAATGAAAAACTGTTTTTT. Translated, it gives CSARRTGKPSNEKLFF.

This clonotype has ten or more counts. The rearrangement uses TRBV4-3 and TRBJ2-7; a weak D match, TRBD2 (5 bases). The length of the CDR3 is 13 residues. Deletions cut 4 bases from V and 4 bases from J, with 11 bases between. Germline-derived CDR1 and CDR2 are LGHNA and YSLEER. The CDR3 protein is CASSLATRYEQYF. The CDR3, as DNA: TGCGCCAGCAGCCTGGCCACTAGGTACGAGCAGTACTTC.

Notes on this clonotype: One junction end disagrees with the germline gene, perhaps due to a read error. The chain is built from TRBV14 and TRBJ1-2; TRBD1 is a possible D gene (5 bases). This CDR3 region has 14 residues. The germline gives CDR1 SGHDN, CDR2 FVKESK. The chain's CDR3 is CASSQVGGYYGYTF. The CDR3 region has the DNA TGTGCCAGCAGCCAAGTGGGGGGTTACTATGGTTACACCTTC.

This clonotype was found a few times. The chain recombines TRBV4-3 with TRBJ1-2; 7 positions agree with TRBD1. With 0 bases clipped from V and 6 bases from J, the junction kept 10 bases outside the gene matches. The CDR3 has 16 residues. Germline V gene data show CDR1 as LGHNA and CDR2 as YSLEER. CDR3 DNA sequence: TGCGCCAGCAGCCAAGACAGGACAGGCCGAGTCCATGGCTACACCTTC. The encoded protein is CASSQDRTGRVHGYTF.

On this clonotype: Compared with germline, one end of the junction differs, possibly owing to a read error. The V call is TRBV6-1, the J call TRBJ1-4; 9 bases fit TRBD1. The CDR3 sequence is 18 residues long. Germline CDR1 reads MNHNS; CDR2 reads SASEGT. CDR3 sequence (DNA): TGTGCCAGCAGCCGTTCGGGACAGGGACTTGCAACTAATGAAGAACTGTTTTTT. Its translation: CASSRSGQGLATNEELFF.

The CDR3 region has the DNA TGTGCCAGCAGCCGCGTCAGGGACTTTCGTGGGGTGCAGTACTTC. This codes for CASSRVRDFRGVQYF. This chain connects TRBV6-5 to TRBJ2-7; TRBD2 might be the D (6 bases). There are 15 residues in the CDR3. The germline V gene encodes CDR1 MNHEY and CDR2 SVGAGI. Trimming stripped 6 bases from V and 9 bases from J, with 24 bases between.

The CDR3, as DNA: TGTGCCAGCAGTTACTCTGGGGGGAGTTCAGATACGCAGTATTTT. Translation gives CASSYSGGSSDTQYF. The chain links TRBV6-6 to TRBJ2-3, with D tentatively TRBD2 (6 bases). The CDR3 is made up of 15 amino acids. Trimming shortened V by 0 bases and J by 4 bases, and 11 bases separated the two germline ends. Germline CDR1 reads MNHNY; CDR2 reads SVGAGI (reference sequence).

The chain recombines TRBV29-1 with TRBJ2-4; 7 nucleotides agree with TRBD1. CDR1 is SQVTM, CDR2 ANQGSEA, per germline. This CDR3 is built from 13 residues. V shed 5 bases, J shed 13 bases, and the junction held 14 bases outside the gene matches. The CDR3 here is CSVFETGSWEQYF. The CDR3 nucleotides are TGCAGCGTTTTCGAGACAGGGTCTTGGGAGCAGTACTTC.

The chain recombines TRBV29-1 with TRBJ2-7; either TRBD1 or TRBD2 may supply D (5 bases each). The CDR3 contains 13 residues. Germline loops: CDR1 SQVTM, CDR2 ANQGSEA. V was cut by 6 bases and J by 10 bases, with 22 bases left in between. The CDR3 region is CSVAGKTPGDQYF. In DNA, the CDR3 is TGCAGCGTGGCGGGTAAAACCCCTGGGGACCAGTACTTC.

This chain uses TRBV12-3 or TRBV12-4 with TRBJ2-1, with 8 bases aligning to TRBD2. The ends lost 7 bases at V and 5 bases at J; junction bases unmatched: 10. The length of the CDR3 is 15 residues. CDR3 DNA: TGTGCCAGCATTAAAAGCGGGAGAGCCCACAATGAGCAGTTCTTC. Translated, it gives CASIKSGRAHNEQFF.